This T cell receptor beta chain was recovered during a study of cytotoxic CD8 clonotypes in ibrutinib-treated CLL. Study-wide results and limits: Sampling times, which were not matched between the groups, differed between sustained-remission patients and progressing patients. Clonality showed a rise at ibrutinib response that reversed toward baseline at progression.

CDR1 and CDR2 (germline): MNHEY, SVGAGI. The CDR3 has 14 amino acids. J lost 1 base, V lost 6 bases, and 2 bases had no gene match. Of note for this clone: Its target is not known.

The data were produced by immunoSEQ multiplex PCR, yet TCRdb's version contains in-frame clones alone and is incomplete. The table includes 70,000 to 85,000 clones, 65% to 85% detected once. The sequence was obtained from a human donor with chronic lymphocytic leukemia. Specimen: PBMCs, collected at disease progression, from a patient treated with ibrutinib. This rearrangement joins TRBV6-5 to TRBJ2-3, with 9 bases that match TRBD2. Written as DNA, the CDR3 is TGTGCCAGCAGCTGGACTAGCGGCACAGATACGCAGTATTTT. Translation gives CASSWTSGTDTQYF.